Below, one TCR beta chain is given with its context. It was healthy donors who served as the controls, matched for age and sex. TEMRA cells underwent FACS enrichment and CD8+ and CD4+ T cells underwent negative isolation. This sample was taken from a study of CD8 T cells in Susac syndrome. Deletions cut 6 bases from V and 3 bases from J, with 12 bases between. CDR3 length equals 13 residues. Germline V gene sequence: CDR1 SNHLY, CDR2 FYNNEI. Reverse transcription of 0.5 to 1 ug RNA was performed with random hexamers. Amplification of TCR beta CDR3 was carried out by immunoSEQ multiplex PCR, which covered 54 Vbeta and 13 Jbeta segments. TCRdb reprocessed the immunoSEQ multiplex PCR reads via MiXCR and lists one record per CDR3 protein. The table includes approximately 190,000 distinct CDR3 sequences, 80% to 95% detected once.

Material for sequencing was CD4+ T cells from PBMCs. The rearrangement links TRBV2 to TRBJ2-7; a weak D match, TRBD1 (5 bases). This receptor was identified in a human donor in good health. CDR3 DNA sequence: TGTGCCAGCAGATCCGGACATATCTACGAGCAGTACTTC. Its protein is CASRSGHIYEQYF.